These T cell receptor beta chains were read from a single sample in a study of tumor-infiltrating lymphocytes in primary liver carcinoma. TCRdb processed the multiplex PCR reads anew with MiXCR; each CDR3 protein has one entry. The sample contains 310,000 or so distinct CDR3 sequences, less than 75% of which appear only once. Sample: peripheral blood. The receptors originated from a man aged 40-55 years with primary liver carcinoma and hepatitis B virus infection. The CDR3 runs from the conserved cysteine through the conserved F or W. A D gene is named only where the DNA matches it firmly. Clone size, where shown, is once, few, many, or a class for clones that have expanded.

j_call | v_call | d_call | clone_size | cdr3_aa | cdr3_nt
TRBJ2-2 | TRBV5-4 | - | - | CASSLSAGGGAGELFF | TGTGCCAGCAGCCTCTCAGCGGGTGGTGGGGCCGGGGAGCTGTTTTTT
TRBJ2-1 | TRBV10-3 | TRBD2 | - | CVISGTSGRSNEQFF | TGTGTCATCAGTGGGACTAGCGGGAGATCCAATGAGCAGTTCTTC
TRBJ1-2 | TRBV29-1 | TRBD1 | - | CSTEGTGGWGYTF | TGCAGTACTGAAGGCACAGGGGGCTGGGGCTACACCTTC
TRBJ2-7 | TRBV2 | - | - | CASRPLRVEQYF | TGTGCCAGCAGGCCCCTAAGGGTCGAGCAGTACTTC
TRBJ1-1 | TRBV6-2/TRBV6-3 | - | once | CASSYCDRPNTEAFF | TGTGCCAGCAGTTACTGTGACAGGCCGAACACTGAAGCTTTCTTT
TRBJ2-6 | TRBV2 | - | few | CAGETAGVGANVLTF | TGTGCCGGGGAAACGGCAGGGGTTGGGGCCAACGTCCTGACTTTC
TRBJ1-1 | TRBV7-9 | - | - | CASSFLAAMNTEAFF | TGTGCCAGCAGCTTTCTCGCAGCCATGAACACTGAAGCTTTCTTT
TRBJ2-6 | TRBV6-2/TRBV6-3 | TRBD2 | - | CANRPGLAGSGANVLTF | TGTGCCAACAGGCCCGGACTAGCGGGCTCCGGGGCCAACGTCCTGACTTTT
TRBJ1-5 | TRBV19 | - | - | CASSDRPNQPQHF | TGTGCCAGTAGTGACAGGCCAAATCAGCCCCAGCATTTT
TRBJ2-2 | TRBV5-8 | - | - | CASTTPPGIGEMFF | TGTGCCAGTACCACCCCCCCAGGGATCGGGGAGATGTTTTTT
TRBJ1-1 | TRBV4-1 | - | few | CASSQDLGTEAFF | TGCGCCAGCAGCCAAGATCTTGGCACTGAAGCTTTCTTT
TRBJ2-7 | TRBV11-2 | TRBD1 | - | CVSSQGTVRTYEQYF | TGTGTCAGCAGTCAAGGGACAGTGAGAACCTACGAGCAGTACTTC
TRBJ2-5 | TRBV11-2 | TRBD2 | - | CASSFLGTRQATQYF | TGTGCCAGCAGCTTCCTCGGGACTAGACAAGCGACCCAATACTTC
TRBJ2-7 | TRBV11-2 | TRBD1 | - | CASSLQQGEAYERYF | TGTGCCAGCAGCCTCCAACAGGGGGAGGCGTACGAACGGTACTTC
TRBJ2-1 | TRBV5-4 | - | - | CASGLVQSNEQFF | TGTGCCAGCGGCTTGGTTCAGTCCAATGAGCAGTTCTTC
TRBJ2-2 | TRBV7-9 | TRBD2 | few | CASSFKAGGLGELFF | TGTGCCAGCAGCTTCAAAGCGGGAGGACTCGGGGAGCTGTTTTTT
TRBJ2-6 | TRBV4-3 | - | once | CASSPRVSGADVLTF | TGCGCCAGCAGCCCCAGGGTCTCTGGGGCCGACGTCCTGACTTTC
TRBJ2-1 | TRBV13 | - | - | CASSLSGRAWEQSF | TGTGCTAGCAGCTTATCGGGCAGGGCATGGGAGCAGTCCTTC
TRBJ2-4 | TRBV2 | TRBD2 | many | CASALAGVAKNIQYF | TGTGCCAGCGCCCTAGCGGGGGTAGCCAAAAACATTCAGTACTTC
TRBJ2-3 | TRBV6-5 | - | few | CASSLPNTDTQYF | TGTGCCAGCAGCCTCCCCAATACGGATACGCAGTATTTT
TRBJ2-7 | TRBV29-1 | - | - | CSVAGVHYYEQYF | TGCAGCGTTGCAGGTGTTCACTACTACGAGCAGTACTTC
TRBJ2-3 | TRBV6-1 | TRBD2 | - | CASSETSGRSDTQYF | TGTGCCAGCAGTGAAACTAGCGGGAGATCAGATACGCAGTATTTT
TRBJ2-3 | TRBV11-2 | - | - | CAGSQGQIRFYTQYF | TGTGCCGGCAGCCAGGGTCAGATACGCTTCTATACGCAGTATTTT
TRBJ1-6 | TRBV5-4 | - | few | CASSLWTAGAYNSPLHF | TGTGCCAGCAGCTTATGGACAGCTGGGGCATATAATTCACCCCTCCACTTT
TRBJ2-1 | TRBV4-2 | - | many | CASSQDRNEQFF | TGTGCCAGCAGCCAAGATAGGAATGAGCAGTTCTTC
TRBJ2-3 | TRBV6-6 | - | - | CARTVDPPGLSTDTQYF | TGTGCCAGAACTGTAGACCCGCCGGGCCTGTCGACAGATACGCAGTATTTT
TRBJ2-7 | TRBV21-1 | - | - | CASSKGLKGTHEQYF | TGTGCCAGCAGCAAAGGGCTCAAGGGTACCCACGAGCAGTACTTC
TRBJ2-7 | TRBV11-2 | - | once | CVSSGYTGRTSYEQYF | TGTGTCAGCAGCGGCTACACAGGGAGGACTTCCTACGAGCAGTACTTC
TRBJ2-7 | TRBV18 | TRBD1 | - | CASLPGTGYEQYF | TGTGCCAGCTTACCCGGGACAGGCTACGAGCAGTACTTC
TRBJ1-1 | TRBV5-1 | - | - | CASSLGGATEAFF | TGCGCCAGCAGCCTCGGAGGGGCGACTGAAGCTTTCTTT
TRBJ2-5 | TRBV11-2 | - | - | CASSPSCGAGQEIQYF | TGTGCCAGCAGCCCCTCTTGCGGGGCTGGCCAAGAGATCCAGTACTTC
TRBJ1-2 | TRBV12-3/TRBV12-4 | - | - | CASTLGRDGYTF | TGTGCCAGCACTTTGGGCAGGGATGGCTACACCTTC
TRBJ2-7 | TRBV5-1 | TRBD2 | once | CASGEGSYEQYF | TGCGCCAGCGGGGAGGGCTCCTACGAGCAGTACTTC
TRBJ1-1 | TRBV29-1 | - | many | CSVEDVGMNTEAFF | TGCAGCGTTGAAGATGTGGGGATGAACACTGAAGCTTTCTTT
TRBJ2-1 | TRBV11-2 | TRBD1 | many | CASSLGTGTGWEQFF | TGTGCCAGCAGCTTAGGCACGGGGACAGGATGGGAGCAGTTCTTC
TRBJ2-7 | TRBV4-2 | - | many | CASSQDFGADEQYF | TGTGCCAGCAGCCAAGATTTCGGGGCAGACGAGCAGTACTTC
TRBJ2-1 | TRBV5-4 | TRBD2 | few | CASSPGTSGSFSYNEQFF | TGTGCCAGCAGCCCAGGGACTAGCGGGAGTTTCTCCTACAATGAGCAGTTCTTC
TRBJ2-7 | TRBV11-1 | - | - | CAISSYAGGEQYF | TGCGCCATCAGCTCCTACGCTGGGGGCGAGCAGTACTTC
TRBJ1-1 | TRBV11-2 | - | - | CACSLLPDTEAFF | TGTGCCTGTAGCTTATTACCCGACACTGAAGCTTTCTTT
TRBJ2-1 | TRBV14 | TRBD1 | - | CASSSRDRAYNEQFF | TGTGCCAGCAGCTCCCGGGACAGGGCATACAATGAGCAGTTCTTC
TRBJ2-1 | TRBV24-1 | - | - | CATSDRASYNEQFF | TGTGCCACCAGTGACCGAGCCTCGTACAATGAGCAGTTCTTC
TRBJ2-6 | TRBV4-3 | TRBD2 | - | CASSRTSGTSGANVLTF | TGCGCCAGCAGCCGGACTAGCGGGACCTCTGGGGCCAACGTCCTGACTTTT
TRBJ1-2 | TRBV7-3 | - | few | CASTPQAGYGYTF | TGTGCCAGCACCCCTCAGGCGGGCTATGGCTACACCTTC
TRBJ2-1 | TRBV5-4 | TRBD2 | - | CASSLAKGVGGLYNEQFF | TGTGCCAGTAGCTTGGCCAAGGGAGTGGGAGGGCTTTACAATGAGCAGTTCTTC
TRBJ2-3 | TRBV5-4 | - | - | CASSSAIGVTDTQYF | TGTGCCAGCAGCTCAGCGATAGGGGTCACAGATACGCAGTATTTT
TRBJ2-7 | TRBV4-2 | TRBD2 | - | CASSQKGAGVSTYEKYF | TGTGCCAGCAGCCAAAAAGGCGCGGGAGTATCTACCTACGAGAAGTACTTC